This TCR beta chain was recovered during a study of chemoradiotherapy in HPV16-positive cancers. Study-level background: Candidate HPV-specific T-cell clones and common TCR motifs came from functional assays in a couple of HPV16-positive patients.

Study results and caveats: Better recurrence-free survival went with HPV-responsive T-cell expansion in HPV16-positive patients. During treatment, candidate HPV-specific clones and E7-related motifs expanded in tumor.

This clone showed up just a few times. Its antigen is undetermined. Repeated repertoire sampling spanned the course of chemoradiotherapy. Assay: immunoSEQ multiplex PCR; the TCRdb copy retains only in-frame clones and omits some. The sample has approximately 4,200 clones, roughly 83% seen once; the top ten hold roughly 20%. Trimming took off 3 bases at V and 2 bases at J, with 7 bases between the two ends. CDR3 size: 13 residues. CDR1 SGDLS and CDR2 YYNGEE come from the germline V gene. The source of this sequence is a human donor with HPV-associated anogenital cancer. Specimen: tumor tissue, collected from a patient who underwent chemoradiotherapy. This rearrangement joins TRBV9 to TRBJ2-3; D not certain. The CDR3 DNA is TGTGCCAGCAGCGGCCCCGACACAGATACGCAGTATTTT. Translation: CASSGPDTDTQYF.